Listed here are 20 T cell receptor beta chains from one sample, sequenced in a study of cytomegalovirus exposure and HLA in healthy donors. Assay: immunoSEQ multiplex PCR; the TCRdb copy retains only in-frame clones and omits some. The data hold roughly 56,000 clones, with about 94% observed a single time. Sequencing input: PBMCs. These receptors were collected from a man aged 18 to 30 in good health and CMV-seronegative.

The chain carries TRBV6-6 and TRBJ2-7; D possibly corresponds to TRBD1 (5 bases). The CDR3 extends over 14 amino acids. The V end lost 8 bases, the J end lost 2 bases, and 16 bases lay between the germline ends. Per germline, CDR1 MNHNY and CDR2 SVGAGI (reference sequence). The chain's CDR3 is CASSQAGPTYEQYF. CDR3 nucleotides: TGTGCCAGCTCCCAGGCAGGGCCGACCTACGAGCAGTACTTC.

The rearrangement links TRBV7-9 to TRBJ1-2, with D unresolved. Germline assignment: CDR1 SEHNR and CDR2 FQNEAQ (reference sequence). This CDR3 region has 16 residues. Trimming stripped 0 bases from V and 3 bases from J, with 14 bases between. The CDR3 coding sequence is TGTGCCAGCAGCTTAGCGTCGACGGCCCGGGACTATGGCTACACCTTC. It yields the protein CASSLASTARDYGYTF.

The CDR3 nucleotides are TGTGCCAGTAGCGGGGTGGGGCAGTTCTTC. This sequence encodes CASSGVGQFF. The chain couples TRBV19 to TRBJ2-1; D may be TRBD2 (5 bases). This CDR3 comprises 10 residues. The germline V gene encodes CDR1 LNHDA and CDR2 SQIVND (reference sequence). V was shortened by 6 bases and J by 12 bases, with 9 bases between the two germline ends.

The chain uses TRBV13 and TRBJ2-5, with 8 bases that match TRBD1. CDR3 length: 14 residues. Germline lookup yields CDR1 PRHDT and CDR2 FYEKMQ (reference sequence). J was trimmed by 5 bases and V by 5 bases; bases with no gene match: 7. The CDR3 protein is CASSPDRGRETQYF. The CDR3 region has the DNA TGTGCCAGCAGCCCCGACAGGGGTCGGGAGACCCAGTACTTC.

The J gene is TRBJ2-7, the V gene TRBV27; a possible D gene is TRBD1 (6 bases). This CDR3 spans 12 amino acids. V lost 4 bases and J lost 6, with 10 bases in between. Germline CDR1 reads MNHEY; CDR2 reads SMNVEV (reference sequence). CDR3 region: CASSSTGTEQYF. The DNA for the CDR3 is TGTGCCAGCAGTTCCACAGGGACCGAGCAGTACTTC.

The J gene is TRBJ2-1, the V gene TRBV27, with 8 nucleotides matching TRBD2. This CDR3 is built from 16 residues. Germline lookup yields CDR1 MNHEY and CDR2 SMNVEV (reference sequence). V trimming: 6 bases; J trimming: 1 base; junction bases outside the gene matches: 8. The CDR3 here is CASSTTSGSSYNEQFF. In DNA form, the CDR3 reads TGTGCCAGCAGCACCACGAGCGGGAGTTCCTACAATGAGCAGTTCTTC.

This clone was counted once. In nucleotides, the CDR3 is TGTGCCATCAACTCTCTTCCGGAGAATGAGCAGTTCTTC. Amino acid sequence: CAINSLPENEQFF. The rearrangement links TRBV10-3 to TRBJ2-1; D gene unclear. V lost 7 bases and J 7 bases, leaving 14 bases between the germline ends. Germline assignment: CDR1 ENHRY and CDR2 SYGVKD. The CDR3 length is 13 residues.

The chain has TRBV11-2 and TRBJ2-7, with 7 bases that match TRBD1. This CDR3 comprises 13 residues. Germline lookup yields CDR1 SGHAT and CDR2 FQNNGV. The junction had 0 bases not matched to a gene; V was cut back by 3 bases and J by 1 base. CDR3 region: CASSLGQSYEQYF. CDR3 nucleotides: TGTGCCAGCAGCTTGGGACAGTCCTACGAGCAGTACTTC.

This clone was recorded once. Here the CDR3 reads CASSLVEVRGYGELFF. The CDR3 DNA sequence: TGTGCCAGCAGCTTGGTCGAGGTTCGTGGGTACGGGGAGCTGTTTTTT. The chain recombines TRBV5-6 with TRBJ2-2; D gene uncertain. The ends were cut back, 0 bases at V and 7 bases at J, with 16 bases in the middle. The germline CDR1 and CDR2 sequences are SGHDT and YYEEEE. The CDR3 runs 16 residues.

The chain has TRBV27 and TRBJ2-1, with TRBD2 identical over 8 bases. This CDR3 has 14 residues. V lost 3 bases and J lost 5; bases outside the gene matches: 3. Germline loops: CDR1 MNHEY, CDR2 SMNVEV (reference sequence). The CDR3 nucleotides are TGTGCCAGCAGTTTTGCGACTAGCGACAATGAGCAGTTCTTC. Translation: CASSFATSDNEQFF.

This chain joins TRBV6-1 and TRBJ1-4; the match to TRBD1 covers 8 bases. With 1 base clipped from V and 8 bases from J, the junction kept 9 bases outside the gene matches. The CDR3 totals 16 residues. CDR1 and CDR2 from the germline V gene are MNHNS and SASEGT. The CDR3, as DNA: TGTGCCAGCAGTGAAGGTAGCGCCAGGGGGCGCGAAAAACTGTTTTTT. Translating gives CASSEGSARGREKLFF.

This clone has a single count. The J gene is TRBJ2-7, the V gene TRBV15, with 8 bases that match TRBD1. Germline CDR1 reads LNHNV; CDR2 reads YYDKDF (reference sequence). The CDR3 is made up of 14 amino acids. V was clipped by 0 bases and J by 7 bases; unmatched bases: 5. The CDR3 loop reads CATSRDHGTGEQYF. CDR3 DNA: TGTGCCACCAGCAGAGACCACGGGACAGGAGAGCAGTACTTC.

The gene calls are TRBV19 and TRBJ2-6; D might be TRBD1 (5 bases). With 2 bases removed from V and 8 bases from J, the gap between germline ends came to 7 bases. This CDR3 is built from 13 residues. Looked up from germline, CDR1 is LNHDA and CDR2 is SQIVND (reference sequence). DNA of the CDR3: TGTGCCAGTAGTATACAGGGAACCAACGTCCTGACTTTC. The encoded protein is CASSIQGTNVLTF.

V gene TRBV10-3 combines with J gene TRBJ2-7; 9 nucleotides line up with TRBD2. With 7 bases clipped from V and 0 bases from J, the junction kept 1 base outside the gene matches. CDR1 and CDR2 (germline): ENHRY, SYGVKD. The CDR3 has 13 amino acids. The CDR3 DNA follows: TGTGCCATCAATAGCGGGAGCTCCTACGAGCAGTACTTC. It is translated as CAINSGSSYEQYF.

V and J are TRBV11-3 and TRBJ2-7; 7 positions agree with TRBD2. V dropped 6 bases and J dropped 4; count of bases not matched to a gene: 15. CDR1 SGHNT and CDR2 YENEEA come from the germline V gene. The CDR3 covers 16 residues. CDR3 in DNA: TGTGCCAGCAGTTGGGTTTCCCCGGGAGGAGTATACGAGCAGTACTTC. Its protein product is CASSWVSPGGVYEQYF. Supplemented by reference TRBV11-3 and TRBJ2-7, the full variable domain reads EAGVVQSPRYKIIEKKQPVAFWCNPISGHNTLYWYLQNLGQGPELLIRYENEEAVDDSQLPKDRFSAERLKGVDSTLKIQPAELGDSAVYLCASSWVSPGGVYEQYFGPGTRLTVT.

CDR3 sequence: CASSLNPGQSVKYEQYF. The CDR3, as DNA: TGCGCCAGCAGCTTAAACCCCGGACAGTCGGTAAAATACGAGCAGTACTTC. This rearrangement joins TRBV5-1 to TRBJ2-7; tentative D call: TRBD1 (6 bases). Germline V gene sequence: CDR1 SGHRS, CDR2 YFSETQ. V was clipped by 2 bases and J by 4 bases, with 22 bases between them. This CDR3 region has 17 residues.

The rearrangement links TRBV14 to TRBJ1-3, with D uncertain. The CDR3 runs to 16 residues. Germline CDR1 SGHDN, CDR2 FVKESK. Trimming removed 1 base at V and 1 base at J, with 11 bases between. The CDR3 DNA sequence: TGTGCCAGCAGCCAAGCAGGTGGAGGGTCTGGAAACACCATATATTTT. Residues: CASSQAGGGSGNTIYF.

The genes are TRBV5-6 and TRBJ2-1; 7 positions agree with TRBD2. Losses at the gene ends were 1 base for V and 5 bases for J; bases not matched to a gene: 12. The CDR3 length is 17 residues. The germline V gene has CDR1 SGHDT and CDR2 YYEEEE. CDR3 in amino acids: CASSLNLWGGSHNEQFF. CDR3 coding DNA: TGTGCCAGCAGCTTGAATCTGTGGGGCGGGAGCCACAATGAGCAGTTCTTC.

V and J are TRBV6-6 and TRBJ2-3; 10 positions match TRBD2. Looked up from germline, CDR1 is MNHNY and CDR2 is SVGAGI (reference sequence). The CDR3 has 16 residues. V trimming: 7 bases; J trimming: 3 bases; junction bases outside the gene matches: 10. CDR3 DNA sequence: TGTGCCAGCAAACTAGGAGCGGGAGGGACGACAGATACGCAGTATTTT. Protein sequence: CASKLGAGGTTDTQYF.

The CDR3 spells CASSSGTGRGTDTQYF. The CDR3 DNA is TGTGCCAGCAGTTCCGGGACAGGCCGGGGCACAGATACGCAGTATTTT. The chain is built from TRBV11-2 and TRBJ2-3, with TRBD1 identical over 8 bases. The trim removed 6 bases at V and 1 base at J, leaving 9 bases unmatched. Germline loops: CDR1 SGHAT, CDR2 FQNNGV. The CDR3 length is 16 residues.